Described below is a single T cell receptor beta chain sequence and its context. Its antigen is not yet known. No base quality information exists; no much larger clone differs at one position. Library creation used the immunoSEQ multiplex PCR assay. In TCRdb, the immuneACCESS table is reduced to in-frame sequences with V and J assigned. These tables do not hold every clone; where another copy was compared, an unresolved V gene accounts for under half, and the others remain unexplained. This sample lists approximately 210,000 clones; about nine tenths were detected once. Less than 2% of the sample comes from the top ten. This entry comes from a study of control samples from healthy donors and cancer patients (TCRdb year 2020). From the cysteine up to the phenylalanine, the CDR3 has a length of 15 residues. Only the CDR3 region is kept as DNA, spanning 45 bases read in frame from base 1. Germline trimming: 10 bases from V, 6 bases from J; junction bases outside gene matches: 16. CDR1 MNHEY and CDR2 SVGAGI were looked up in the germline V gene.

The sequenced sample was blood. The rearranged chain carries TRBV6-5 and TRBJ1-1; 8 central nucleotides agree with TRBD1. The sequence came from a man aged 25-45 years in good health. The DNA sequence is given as TGTGCCACTCACCCGGGCAGGGGGCGGACAGCTGAAGCTTTCTTT. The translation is CATHPGRGRTAEAFF.